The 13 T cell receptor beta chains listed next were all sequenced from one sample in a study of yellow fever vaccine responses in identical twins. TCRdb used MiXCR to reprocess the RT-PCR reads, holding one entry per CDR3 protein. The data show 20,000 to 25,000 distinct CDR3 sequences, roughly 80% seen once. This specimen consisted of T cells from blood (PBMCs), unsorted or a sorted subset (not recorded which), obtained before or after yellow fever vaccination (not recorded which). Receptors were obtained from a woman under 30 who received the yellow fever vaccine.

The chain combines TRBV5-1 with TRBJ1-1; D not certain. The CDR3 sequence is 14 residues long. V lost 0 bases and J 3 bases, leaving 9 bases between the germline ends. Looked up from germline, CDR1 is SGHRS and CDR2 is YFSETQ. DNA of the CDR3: TGCGCCAGCAGCTTGGCCGGTCGGCACACTGAAGCTTTCTTT. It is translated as CASSLAGRHTEAFF. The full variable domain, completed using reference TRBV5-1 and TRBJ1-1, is KAGVTQTPRYLIKTRGQQVTLSCSPISGHRSVSWYQQTPGQGLQFLFEYFSETQRNKGNFPGRFSGRQFSNSRSEMNVSTLELGDSALYLCASSLAGRHTEAFFGQGTRLTVV.

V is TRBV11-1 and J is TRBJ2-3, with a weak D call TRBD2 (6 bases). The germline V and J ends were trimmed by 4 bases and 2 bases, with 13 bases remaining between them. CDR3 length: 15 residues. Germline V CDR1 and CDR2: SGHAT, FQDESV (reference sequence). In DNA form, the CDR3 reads TGTGCCAGCAGCTGGAATCGGGAGAACACAGATACGCAGTATTTT. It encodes CASSWNRENTDTQYF.

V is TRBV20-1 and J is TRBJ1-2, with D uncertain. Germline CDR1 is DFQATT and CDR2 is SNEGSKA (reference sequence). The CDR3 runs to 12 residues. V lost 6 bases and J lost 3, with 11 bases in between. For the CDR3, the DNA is TGCAGTGCCCAGACGGCAGACTATGGCTACACCTTC. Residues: CSAQTADYGYTF.

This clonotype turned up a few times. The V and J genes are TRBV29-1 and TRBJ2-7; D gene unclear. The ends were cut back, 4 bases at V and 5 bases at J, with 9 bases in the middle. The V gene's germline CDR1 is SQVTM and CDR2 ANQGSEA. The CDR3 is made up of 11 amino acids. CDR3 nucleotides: TGCAGCGTTGTATTGGGAAACGAGCAGTACGTC. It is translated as CSVVLGNEQYV.

The DNA for the CDR3 is TGTGCCAGCAGTTCACTGGGACAGGGTCCTCGGGGCTACACCTTC. As protein: CASSSLGQGPRGYTF. The chain uses TRBV27 and TRBJ1-2, with 9 bases matching TRBD1. Germline loops: CDR1 MNHEY, CDR2 SMNVEV (reference sequence). V lost 4 bases and J lost 8; bases outside the gene matches: 11. The CDR3 loop spans 15 amino acids.

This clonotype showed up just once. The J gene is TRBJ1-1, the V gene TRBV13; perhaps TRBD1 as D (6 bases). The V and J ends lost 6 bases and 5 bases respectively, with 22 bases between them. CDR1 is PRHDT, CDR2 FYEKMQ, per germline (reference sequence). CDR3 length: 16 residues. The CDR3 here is CASSIGYPTGITEAFF. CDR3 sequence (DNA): TGTGCCAGCAGTATTGGCTATCCTACAGGGATAACTGAAGCTTTCTTT.

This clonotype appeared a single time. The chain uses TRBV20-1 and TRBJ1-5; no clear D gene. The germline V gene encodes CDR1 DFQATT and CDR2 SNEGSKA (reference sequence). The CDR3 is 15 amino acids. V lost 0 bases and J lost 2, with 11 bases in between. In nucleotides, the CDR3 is TGCAGTGCTAGAGAAGCGGCGGTAGGCAATCAGCCCCAGCATTTT. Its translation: CSAREAAVGNQPQHF.

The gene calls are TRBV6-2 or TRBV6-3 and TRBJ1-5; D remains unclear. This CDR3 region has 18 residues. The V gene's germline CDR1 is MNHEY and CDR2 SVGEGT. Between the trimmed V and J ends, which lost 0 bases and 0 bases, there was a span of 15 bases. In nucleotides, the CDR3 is TGTGCCAGCAGTTACTCGACGCAGGCGTTCAATAGCAATCAGCCCCAGCATTTT. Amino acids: CASSYSTQAFNSNQPQHF.

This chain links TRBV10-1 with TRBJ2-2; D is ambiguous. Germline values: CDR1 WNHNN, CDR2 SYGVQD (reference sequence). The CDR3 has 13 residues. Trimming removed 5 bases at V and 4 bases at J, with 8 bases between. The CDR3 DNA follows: TGCGCCAGCAGTTCCTTAGGCACCGGGGAGCTGTTTTTT. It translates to CASSSLGTGELFF.

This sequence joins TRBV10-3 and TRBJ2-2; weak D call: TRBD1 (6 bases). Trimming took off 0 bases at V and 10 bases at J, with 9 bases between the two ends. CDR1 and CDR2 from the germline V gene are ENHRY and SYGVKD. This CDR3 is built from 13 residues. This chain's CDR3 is CAISESQGTELFF. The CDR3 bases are TGTGCCATCAGTGAGTCTCAGGGGACGGAGCTGTTTTTT.

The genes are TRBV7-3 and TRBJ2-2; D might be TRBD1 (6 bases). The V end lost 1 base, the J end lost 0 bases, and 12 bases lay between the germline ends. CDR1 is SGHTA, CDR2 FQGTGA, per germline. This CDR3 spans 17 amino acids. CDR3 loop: CASSLSSWTANTGELFF. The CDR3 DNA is TGTGCCAGCAGCTTAAGCTCCTGGACAGCGAACACCGGGGAGCTGTTTTTT.

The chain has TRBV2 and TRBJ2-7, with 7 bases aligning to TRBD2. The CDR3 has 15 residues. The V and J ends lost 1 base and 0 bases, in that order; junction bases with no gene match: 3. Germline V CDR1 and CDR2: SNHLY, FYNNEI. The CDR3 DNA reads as TGTGCCAGCAGTGAAGGGCTAGCGGACTCCTACGAGCAGTACGTC. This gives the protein CASSEGLADSYEQYV.

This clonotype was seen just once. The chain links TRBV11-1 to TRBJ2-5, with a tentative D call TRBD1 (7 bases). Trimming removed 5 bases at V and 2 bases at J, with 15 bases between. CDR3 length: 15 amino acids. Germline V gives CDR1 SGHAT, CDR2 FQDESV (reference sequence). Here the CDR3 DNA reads TGTGCCAGCAGCGTTGGAGGGGGCCAACAAGAGACCCAGTACTTC. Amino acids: CASSVGGGQQETQYF.